This T cell receptor (beta chain) was identified in a study of early T cells in non-severe SARS-CoV-2 infection. General study findings and limits: VDJdb matching favored anti-spike CD8 responses, missing private and CD4 specificities.

Tagging with unique molecular identifiers was applied to individual cDNA molecules. TCRdb redid the calling of the 5' RACE reads with MiXCR, one entry per CDR3 protein. The profile shows 50,000 to 55,000 distinct CDR3 sequences, more than 9% of them singletons. V gave up 3 bases and J gave up 2 bases; unmatched junction bases: 5. The CDR3 contains 15 residues. Germline V CDR1 and CDR2: SEHNR, FQNEAQ (reference sequence). This clonotype was recorded many times. What it binds is not known. The clonotype was recovered from an adult who was a healthcare worker with PCR-confirmed SARS-CoV-2 infection or an uninfected control (not recorded which). The rearrangement uses TRBV7-9 and TRBJ2-3, with TRBD2 matching 7 bases. The sample was whole blood. The CDR3 nucleotides are TGTGCCAGCAGCTTCCGGCTAGCGGCCACAGATACGCAGTATTTT. This codes for CASSFRLAATDTQYF.